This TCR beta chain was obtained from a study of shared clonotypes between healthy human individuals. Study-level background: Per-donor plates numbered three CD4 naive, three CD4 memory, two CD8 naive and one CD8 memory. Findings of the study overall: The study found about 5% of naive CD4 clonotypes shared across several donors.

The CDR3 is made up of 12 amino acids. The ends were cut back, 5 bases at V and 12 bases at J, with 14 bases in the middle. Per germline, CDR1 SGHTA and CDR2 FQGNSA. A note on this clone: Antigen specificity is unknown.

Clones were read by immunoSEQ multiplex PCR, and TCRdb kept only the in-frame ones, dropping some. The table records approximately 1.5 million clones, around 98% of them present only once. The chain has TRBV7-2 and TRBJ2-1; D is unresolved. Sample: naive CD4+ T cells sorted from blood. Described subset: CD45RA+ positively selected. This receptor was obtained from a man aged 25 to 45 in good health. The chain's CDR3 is CASSPYQQTQFF. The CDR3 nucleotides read TGTGCCAGCAGCCCCTACCAGCAGACGCAGTTCTTC.